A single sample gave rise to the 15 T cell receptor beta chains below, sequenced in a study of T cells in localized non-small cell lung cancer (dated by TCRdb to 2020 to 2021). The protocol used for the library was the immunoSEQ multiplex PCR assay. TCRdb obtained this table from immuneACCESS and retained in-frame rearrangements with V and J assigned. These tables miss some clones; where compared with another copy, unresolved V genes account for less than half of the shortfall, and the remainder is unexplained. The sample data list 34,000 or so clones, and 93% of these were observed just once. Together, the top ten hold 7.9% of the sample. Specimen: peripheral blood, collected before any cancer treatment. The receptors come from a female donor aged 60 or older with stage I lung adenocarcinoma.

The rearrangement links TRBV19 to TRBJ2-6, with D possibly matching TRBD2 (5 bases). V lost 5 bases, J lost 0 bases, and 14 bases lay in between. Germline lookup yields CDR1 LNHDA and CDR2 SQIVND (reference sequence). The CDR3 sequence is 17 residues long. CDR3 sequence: CASSPSPTSSGANVLTF. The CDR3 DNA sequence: TGTGCCAGTAGTCCCTCCCCCACTAGCTCTGGGGCCAACGTCCTGACTTTC.

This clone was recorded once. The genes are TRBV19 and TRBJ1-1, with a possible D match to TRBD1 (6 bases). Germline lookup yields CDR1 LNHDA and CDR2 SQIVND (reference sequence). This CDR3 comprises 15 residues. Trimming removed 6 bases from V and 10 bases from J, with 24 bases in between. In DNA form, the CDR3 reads TGTGCCAGTAGGAGGGGGAGACAGTATCCCGTCGGAGCTTTCTTT. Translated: CASRRGRQYPVGAFF.

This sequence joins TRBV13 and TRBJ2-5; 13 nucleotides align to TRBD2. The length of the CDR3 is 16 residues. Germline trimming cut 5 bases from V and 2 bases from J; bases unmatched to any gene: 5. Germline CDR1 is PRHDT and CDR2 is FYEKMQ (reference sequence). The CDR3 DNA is TGTGCCAGCAGCCAGGGACTAGCGGGACCGCAAGAGACCCAGTACTTC. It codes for CASSQGLAGPQETQYF.

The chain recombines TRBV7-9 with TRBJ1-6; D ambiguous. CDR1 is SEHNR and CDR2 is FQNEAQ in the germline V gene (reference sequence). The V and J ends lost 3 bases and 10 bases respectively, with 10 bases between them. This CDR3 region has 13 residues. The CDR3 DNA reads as TGTGCCAGCAGCTTCCAGTCGGGCTCACCCCTCCACTTT. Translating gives CASSFQSGSPLHF.

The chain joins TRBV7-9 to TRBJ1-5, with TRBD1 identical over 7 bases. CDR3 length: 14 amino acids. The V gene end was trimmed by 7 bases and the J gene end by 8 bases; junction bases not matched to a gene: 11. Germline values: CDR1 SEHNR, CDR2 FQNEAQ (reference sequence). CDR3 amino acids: CASTVGQAAEPQHF. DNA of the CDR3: TGTGCCAGCACCGTCGGACAGGCTGCGGAGCCCCAGCATTTT.

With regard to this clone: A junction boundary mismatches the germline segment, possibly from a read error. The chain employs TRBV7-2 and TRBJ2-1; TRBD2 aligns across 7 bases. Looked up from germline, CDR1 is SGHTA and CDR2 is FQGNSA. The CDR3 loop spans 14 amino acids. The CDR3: CASSGAHSYNEQFF. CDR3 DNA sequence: TGCGCCAGCAGCGGGGCACATTCCTACAATGAGCAGTTCTTC.

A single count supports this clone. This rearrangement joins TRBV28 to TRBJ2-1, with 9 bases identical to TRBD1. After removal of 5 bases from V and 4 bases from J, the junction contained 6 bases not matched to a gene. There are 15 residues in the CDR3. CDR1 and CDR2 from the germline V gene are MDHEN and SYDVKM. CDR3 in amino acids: CASSPPGQGYNEQFF. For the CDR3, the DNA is TGTGCCAGCAGTCCTCCGGGACAGGGATACAATGAGCAGTTCTTC.

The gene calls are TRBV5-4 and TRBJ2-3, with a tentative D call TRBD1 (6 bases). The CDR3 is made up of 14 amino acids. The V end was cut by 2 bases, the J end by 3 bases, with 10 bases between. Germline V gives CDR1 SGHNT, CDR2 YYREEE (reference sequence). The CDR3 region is CASSFGTRTDTQYF. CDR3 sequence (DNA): TGTGCCAGCAGCTTTGGGACAAGGACAGATACGCAGTATTTT.

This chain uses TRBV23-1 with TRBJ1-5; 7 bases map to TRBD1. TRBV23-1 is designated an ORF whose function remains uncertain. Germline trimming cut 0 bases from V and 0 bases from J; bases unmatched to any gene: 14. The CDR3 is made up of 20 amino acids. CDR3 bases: TGCGCCAGCAGTCAATCGTTTACGGGACAGCCCACCTATAGCAATCAGCCCCAGCATTTT. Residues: CASSQSFTGQPTYSNQPQHF.

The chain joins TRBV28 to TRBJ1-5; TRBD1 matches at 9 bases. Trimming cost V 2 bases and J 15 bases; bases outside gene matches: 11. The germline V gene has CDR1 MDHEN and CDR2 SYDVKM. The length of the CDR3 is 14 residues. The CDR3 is CASSLGTGYGSWHF. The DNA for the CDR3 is TGTGCCAGCAGTTTAGGGACAGGGTACGGAAGTTGGCATTTT.

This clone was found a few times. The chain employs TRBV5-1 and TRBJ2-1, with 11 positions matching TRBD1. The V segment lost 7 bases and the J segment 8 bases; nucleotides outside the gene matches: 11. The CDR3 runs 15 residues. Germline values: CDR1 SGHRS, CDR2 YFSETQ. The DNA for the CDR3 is TGCGCCAGCGGGACGGGACAGGGGGGTACGGATGAGCAGTTCTTC. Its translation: CASGTGQGGTDEQFF.

This chain's CDR3 is CASSGGQGTETQYF. The DNA for the CDR3 is TGTGCCAGCAGCGGGGGACAGGGGACGGAGACCCAGTACTTC. V is TRBV5-4 and J is TRBJ2-5; TRBD1 aligns across 10 bases. Germline CDR1 reads SGHNT; CDR2 reads YYREEE (reference sequence). The CDR3 extends over 14 amino acids. Unmatched junction bases numbered 5, after V lost 4 bases and J lost 5 bases.

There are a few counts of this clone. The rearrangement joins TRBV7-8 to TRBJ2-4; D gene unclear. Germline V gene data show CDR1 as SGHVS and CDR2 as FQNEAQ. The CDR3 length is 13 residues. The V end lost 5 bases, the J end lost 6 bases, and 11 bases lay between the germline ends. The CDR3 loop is CASSPPKVNIQYF. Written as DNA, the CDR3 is TGTGCCAGCAGCCCCCCGAAAGTAAACATTCAGTACTTC.

CDR3: CAITLRDTSYEQYV. CDR3 nucleotide sequence: TGTGCCATCACTCTGAGGGACACATCCTACGAGCAGTACGTC. J is TRBJ2-7 and V is TRBV10-3, with D maybe TRBD1 (6 bases). Germline CDR1 is ENHRY and CDR2 is SYGVKD. The V and J ends lost 7 bases and 1 base respectively, with 14 bases between them. This CDR3 is 14 amino acids long.

CDR3 DNA sequence: TGTGCCAGTACCCCCGGAAGGGGCGGGGGGCGGATCACCGGGGAGCTGTTTTTT. This sequence encodes CASTPGRGGGRITGELFF. The genes are TRBV19 and TRBJ2-2, with TRBD2 matching 8 bases. Germline-derived CDR1 and CDR2 are LNHDA and SQIVND (reference sequence). V was clipped by 7 bases and J by 4 bases; unmatched bases: 17. This CDR3 is 18 amino acids long. The full variable domain, with the rest looked up from reference TRBV19 and TRBJ2-2, is DGGITQSPKYLFRKEGQNVTLSCEQNLNHDAMYWYRQDPGQGLRLIYYSQIVNDFQKGDIAEGYSVSREKKESFPLTVTSAQKNPTAFYLCASTPGRGGGRITGELFFGEGSRLTVL.